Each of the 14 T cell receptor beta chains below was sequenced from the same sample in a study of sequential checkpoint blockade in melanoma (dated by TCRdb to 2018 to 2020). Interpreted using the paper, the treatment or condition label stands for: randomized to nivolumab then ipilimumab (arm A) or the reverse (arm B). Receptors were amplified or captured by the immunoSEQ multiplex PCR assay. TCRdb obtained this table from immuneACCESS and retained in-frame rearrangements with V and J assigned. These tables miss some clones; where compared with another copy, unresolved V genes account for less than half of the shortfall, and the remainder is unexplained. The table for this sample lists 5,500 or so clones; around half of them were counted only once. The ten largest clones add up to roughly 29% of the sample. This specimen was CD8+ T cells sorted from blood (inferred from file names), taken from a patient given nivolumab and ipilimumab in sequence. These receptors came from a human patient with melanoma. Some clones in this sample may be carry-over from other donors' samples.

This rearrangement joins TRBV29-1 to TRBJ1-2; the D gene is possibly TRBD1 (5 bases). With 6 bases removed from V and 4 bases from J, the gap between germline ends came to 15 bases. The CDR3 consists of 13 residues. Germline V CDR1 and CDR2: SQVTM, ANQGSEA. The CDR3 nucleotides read TGCAGCGTCCACCCGACAGACCTCTATGGCTACACCTTC. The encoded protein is CSVHPTDLYGYTF.

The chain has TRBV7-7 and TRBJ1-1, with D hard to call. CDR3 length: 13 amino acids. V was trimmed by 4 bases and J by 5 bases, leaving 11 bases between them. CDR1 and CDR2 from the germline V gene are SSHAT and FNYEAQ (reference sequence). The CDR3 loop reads CASSSLRGTEAFF. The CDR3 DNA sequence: TGTGCCAGCAGCTCACTCCGGGGAACTGAAGCTTTCTTT. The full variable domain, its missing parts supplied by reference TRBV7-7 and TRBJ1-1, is GAGVSQSPRYKVTKRGQDVTLRCDPISSHATLYWYQQALGQGPEFLTYFNYEAQPDKSGLPSDRFSAERPEGSISTLTIQRTEQRDSAMYRCASSSLRGTEAFFGQGTRLTVV.

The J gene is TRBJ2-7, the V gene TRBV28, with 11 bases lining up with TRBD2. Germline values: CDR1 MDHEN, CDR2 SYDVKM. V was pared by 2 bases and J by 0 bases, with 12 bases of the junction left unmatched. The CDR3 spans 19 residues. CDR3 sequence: CASSLLLASGGQNSYEQYF. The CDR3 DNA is TGTGCCAGCAGTTTACTACTGGCTAGCGGGGGGCAAAACTCCTACGAGCAGTACTTC. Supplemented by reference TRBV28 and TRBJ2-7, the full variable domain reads DVKVTQSSRYLVKRTGEKVFLECVQDMDHENMFWYRQDPGLGLRLIYFSYDVKMKEKGDIPEGYSVSREKKERFSLILESASTNQTSMYLCASSLLLASGGQNSYEQYFGPGTRLTVT.

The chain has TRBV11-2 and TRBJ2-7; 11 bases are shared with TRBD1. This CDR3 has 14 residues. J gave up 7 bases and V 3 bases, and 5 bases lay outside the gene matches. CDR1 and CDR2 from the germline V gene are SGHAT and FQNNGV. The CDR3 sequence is CASSFGTGGWEQYF. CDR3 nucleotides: TGTGCCAGCAGCTTCGGGACAGGGGGATGGGAGCAGTACTTC.

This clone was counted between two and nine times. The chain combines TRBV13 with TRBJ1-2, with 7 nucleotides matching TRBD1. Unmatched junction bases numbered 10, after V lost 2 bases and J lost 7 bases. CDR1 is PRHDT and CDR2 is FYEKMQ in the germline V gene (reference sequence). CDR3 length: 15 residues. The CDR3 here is CASSLYRGRVSGYTF. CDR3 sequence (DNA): TGTGCCAGCAGCTTATACAGGGGACGGGTGAGTGGCTACACCTTC.

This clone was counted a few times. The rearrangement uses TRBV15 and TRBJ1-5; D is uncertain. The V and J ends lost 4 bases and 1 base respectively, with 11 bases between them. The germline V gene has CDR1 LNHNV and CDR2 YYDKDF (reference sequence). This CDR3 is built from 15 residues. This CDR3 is CATSIRAGSNQPQHF. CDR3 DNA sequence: TGTGCCACCAGCATAAGGGCGGGGAGCAATCAGCCCCAGCATTTT. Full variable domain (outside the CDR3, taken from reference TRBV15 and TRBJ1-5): DAMVIQNPRYQVTQFGKPVTLSCSQTLNHNVMYWYQQKSSQAPKLLFHYYDKDFNNEADTPDNFQSRRPNTSFCFLDIRSPGLGDTAMYLCATSIRAGSNQPQHFGDGTRLSIL.

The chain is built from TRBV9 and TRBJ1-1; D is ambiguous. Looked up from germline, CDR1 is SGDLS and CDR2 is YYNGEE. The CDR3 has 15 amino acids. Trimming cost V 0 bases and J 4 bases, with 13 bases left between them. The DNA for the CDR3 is TGTGCCAGCAGCGTAGATTCGGGAGGAAGCACTGAAGCTTTCTTT. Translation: CASSVDSGGSTEAFF. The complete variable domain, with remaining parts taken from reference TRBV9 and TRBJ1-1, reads DSGVTQTPKHLITATGQRVTLRCSPRSGDLSVYWYQQSLDQGLQFLIQYYNGEERAKGNILERFSAQQFPDLHSELNLSSLELGDSALYFCASSVDSGGSTEAFFGQGTRLTVV.

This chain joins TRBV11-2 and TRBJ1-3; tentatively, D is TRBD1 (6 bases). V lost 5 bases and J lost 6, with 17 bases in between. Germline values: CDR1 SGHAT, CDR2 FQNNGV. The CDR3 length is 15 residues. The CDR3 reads CASSQSTGSENTIYF. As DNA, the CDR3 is TGTGCCAGCAGCCAATCAACAGGGTCAGAAAACACCATATATTTT.

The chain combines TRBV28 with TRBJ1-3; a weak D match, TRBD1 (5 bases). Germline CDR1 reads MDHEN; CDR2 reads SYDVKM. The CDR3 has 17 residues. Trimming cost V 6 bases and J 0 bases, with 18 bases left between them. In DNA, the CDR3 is TGTGCCAGCAGACCCCGGGGGGGGTGGAACTCTGGAAACACCATATATTTT. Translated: CASRPRGGWNSGNTIYF.

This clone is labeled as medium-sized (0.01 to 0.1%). The CDR3 here is CASSSVSETQYF. In DNA form, the CDR3 reads TGTGCCAGCAGCTCGGTCTCGGAGACCCAGTACTTC. The chain combines TRBV13 with TRBJ2-5, with D unresolved. Trimming cost V 4 bases and J 5 bases, with 8 bases left between them. The CDR3 length is 12 residues. Germline values: CDR1 PRHDT, CDR2 FYEKMQ (reference sequence).

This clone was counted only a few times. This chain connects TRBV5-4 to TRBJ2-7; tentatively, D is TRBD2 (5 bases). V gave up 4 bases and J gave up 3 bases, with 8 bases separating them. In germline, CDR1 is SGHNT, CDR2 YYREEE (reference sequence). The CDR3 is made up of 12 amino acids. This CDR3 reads CASSLGNYEQYF. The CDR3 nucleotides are TGTGCCAGCAGCCTCGGGAACTACGAGCAGTACTTC.

The CDR3 region has the DNA TGTGCCAGCAGCTGGAAGACAGGGTCTAACTATGGCTACACCTTC. Translated, it gives CASSWKTGSNYGYTF. The chain joins TRBV13 to TRBJ1-2, with TRBD1 matching over 7 bases. The germline V gene has CDR1 PRHDT and CDR2 FYEKMQ (reference sequence). The CDR3 loop spans 15 amino acids. V dropped 4 bases and J dropped 0; count of bases not matched to a gene: 5.

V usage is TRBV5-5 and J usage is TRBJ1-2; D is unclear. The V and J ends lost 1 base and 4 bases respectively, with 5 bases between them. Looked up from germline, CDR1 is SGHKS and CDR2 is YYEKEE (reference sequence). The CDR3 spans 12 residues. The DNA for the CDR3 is TGTGCCAGCAGCTTGAACAGCTATGGCTACACCTTC. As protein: CASSLNSYGYTF.

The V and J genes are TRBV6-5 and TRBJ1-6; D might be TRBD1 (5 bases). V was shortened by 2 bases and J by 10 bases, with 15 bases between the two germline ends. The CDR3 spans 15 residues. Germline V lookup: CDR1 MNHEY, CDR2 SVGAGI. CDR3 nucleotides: TGTGCCAGCAGTTACGTGGGGCAAAAAAGATCACCCCTCCACTTT. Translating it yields CASSYVGQKRSPLHF.